Listed below are T cell receptor beta chains from one sample, sequenced in a study of T-cell memory formation after mild COVID-19. Each CDR3 protein is one row after TCRdb ran MiXCR on the 5' RACE reads. The profile covers about 340,000 distinct CDR3 sequences, with under 25% appearing a single time and about an eighth taken by the ten largest. Source material: PBMCs or a T cell subset sorted from them (not recorded which). These receptor sequences come from an adult woman who had mild COVID-19 (a few samples of this study predate the infection). Cell type and time point are not known. Both conserved end residues are part of each CDR3. The D gene is left open where the match is weak. Only some rows state a clone size, as once, few, many or a class for expanded clones.

CDR3nt,CDR3aa,v_gene,d_gene,abundance,j_gene
TGTGCCAGCAGCCGCGGGGGACTCACGAACACCGGGGAGCTGTTTTTT,CASSRGGLTNTGELFF,TRBV14,TRBD2,many,TRBJ2-2
TGTGCCAGCAGTTTAACAGATGCGGGCCAGCCCCAGCATTTT,CASSLTDAGQPQHF,TRBV12-3/TRBV12-4,.,few,TRBJ1-5
TGTGCCACCAGTGATCCGGGACAGCCGACCGGGGAGCTGTTTTTT,CATSDPGQPTGELFF,TRBV24-1,TRBD1,.,TRBJ2-2
TGCAGCGTTGACCTCTGGGCGGAGACAGGGAGGGATGGCTACACCTTC,CSVDLWAETGRDGYTF,TRBV29-1,TRBD1,.,TRBJ1-2
TGTGCCAGCAGCCGAATCGTACAGGGAGAAGCTTTCTTT,CASSRIVQGEAFF,TRBV7-9,.,few,TRBJ1-1
TGTGCCACCGCCGGTAGGGGGATTGGCACAGATACGCAGTATTTT,CATAGRGIGTDTQYF,TRBV24-1,.,.,TRBJ2-3
TGCGCCAGCAGCTCCCAAGACGCGGGCTATGGCTACACCTTC,CASSSQDAGYGYTF,TRBV5-1,.,few,TRBJ1-2
TGTGCCAGCAGTGGACCACTAGCGGGGATGTGGGGAGAGACCCAGTACTTC,CASSGPLAGMWGETQYF,TRBV6-1,TRBD2,few,TRBJ2-5
TGTGCCAGCAGTTTTGAGGGTGTGAGCACTGAAGCTTTCTTT,CASSFEGVSTEAFF,TRBV12-3/TRBV12-4,.,few,TRBJ1-1
TGCAGTGCTGAGCCCAGGACAGGGGACTACGAGCAGTACTTC,CSAEPRTGDYEQYF,TRBV20-1,TRBD1,.,TRBJ2-7
TGTGCCAGCAGCCGTCGAGCAGCGTACGAGCAGTACTTC,CASSRRAAYEQYF,TRBV13,.,few,TRBJ2-7
TGTGCCAGCAGCATTAGCGGACTGCTAAAGGATGAGCAGTTCTTC,CASSISGLLKDEQFF,TRBV7-9,.,few,TRBJ2-1
TGTGCCTGGAGTTTGAACGGCGGCACAGATACGCAGTATTTT,CAWSLNGGTDTQYF,TRBV30,.,.,TRBJ2-3
TGTGCCAGCAGTGAGCAGGGGGGTGAGCAGTTCTTC,CASSEQGGEQFF,TRBV2,.,.,TRBJ2-1
TGTGCCAGCACCTTAATTGGAGGGGGGAGTGAAAAACTGTTTTTT,CASTLIGGGSEKLFF,TRBV12-3/TRBV12-4,.,few,TRBJ1-4
TGTGCCAGCAGTGCTACACGGGTAAGCTCCTACGAGCAGTACTTC,CASSATRVSSYEQYF,TRBV2,.,.,TRBJ2-7
TGCGCCAGCAGCGCCACAGGGGGCGGCACTGAAGCTTTCTTT,CASSATGGGTEAFF,TRBV5-1,TRBD1,many,TRBJ1-1
TGTGCCAGCAGCCGGTACCTTACAGGGGGCAGCGCAGATACGCAGTATTTT,CASSRYLTGGSADTQYF,TRBV11-3,TRBD1,.,TRBJ2-3
TGTGCCAGCAGCTTAGGGGCTGGCGGAGATACGCAGTATTTT,CASSLGAGGDTQYF,TRBV7-6,.,few,TRBJ2-3
TGCAGTGCTAGAGATCCAGAGCGGGGCTCCTACGAGCAGTACTTC,CSARDPERGSYEQYF,TRBV20-1,TRBD2,few,TRBJ2-7
TGTGCCAGCAGGCAGGGGAGCTCCTATAATTCACCCCTCCACTTT,CASRQGSSYNSPLHF,TRBV12-3/TRBV12-4,.,few,TRBJ1-6
TGCGCCAGCAGCCAGTACGGTCAACCAGGCACAGATACGCAGTATTTT,CASSQYGQPGTDTQYF,TRBV5-1,.,.,TRBJ2-3